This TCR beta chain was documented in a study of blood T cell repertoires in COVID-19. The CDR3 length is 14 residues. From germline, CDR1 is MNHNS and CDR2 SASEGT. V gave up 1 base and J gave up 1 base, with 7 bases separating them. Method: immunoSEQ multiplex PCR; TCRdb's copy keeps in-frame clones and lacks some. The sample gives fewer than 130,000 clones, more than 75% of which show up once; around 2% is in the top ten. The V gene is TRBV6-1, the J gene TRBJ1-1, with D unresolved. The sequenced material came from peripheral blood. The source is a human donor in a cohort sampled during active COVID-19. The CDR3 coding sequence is TGTGCCAGCAGTGAAGAAAGCACGAACACTGAAGCTTTCTTT. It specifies CASSEESTNTEAFF.